These 15 T cell receptor beta chains came from one sample sequenced in a study of OX40 agonist ivuxolimab in advanced cancers. Profiled with immunoSEQ multiplex PCR; TCRdb holds only in-frame clones, not every one. The sample lists 6,400 or so clones; roughly 73% were seen once. Sequences were derived from CD4+ or CD8+ T cells sorted from blood, sampled in a trial of the OX40 agonist ivuxolimab. The receptors originated from an adult with an advanced solid tumor such as melanoma, head and neck, liver or kidney cancer.

V usage is TRBV28 and J usage is TRBJ2-1; possibly TRBD2 for D (5 bases). Germline CDR1 is MDHEN and CDR2 is SYDVKM. This CDR3 contains 14 residues. The V gene lost 7 bases and the J gene lost 6 bases, with 16 bases spanning the gap. The CDR3 coding sequence is TGTGCCAGCACCCCCTTTCTAGGGAGCAATGAGCAGTTCTTC. Translating gives CASTPFLGSNEQFF.

CDR3 residues: CASSYSIGGMDEQFF. The DNA of the CDR3 is TGTGCCAGCAGTTACTCGATCGGGGGAATGGATGAGCAGTTCTTC. The genes are TRBV6-5 and TRBJ2-1, with TRBD2 as a possible D gene (6 bases). The germline CDR1 and CDR2 sequences are MNHEY and SVGAGI. The germline V and J ends were trimmed by 0 bases and 8 bases, with 14 bases remaining between them. The length of the CDR3 is 15 residues.

The chain carries TRBV2 and TRBJ2-3; the D is unclear. Per the germline V gene, CDR1 is SNHLY and CDR2 is FYNNEI. The ends were cut back, 7 bases at V and 0 bases at J, with 11 bases in the middle. The CDR3 sequence is 14 residues long. The CDR3 nucleotides are TGTGCCAGCACTGACCCACCTAGCACAGATACGCAGTATTTT. This codes for CASTDPPSTDTQYF.

The chain couples TRBV7-2 to TRBJ1-2; a weak D match, TRBD1 (5 bases). The germline CDR1 and CDR2 sequences are SGHTA and FQGNSA. V lost 5 bases to trimming and J lost 10 bases, with 23 bases between them. This CDR3 comprises 15 residues. The CDR3 region has the DNA TGTGCCAGCAGCACTACAGGTGACCTTCGTATTGCCTACACCTTC. As protein: CASSTTGDLRIAYTF.

The sample holds one count of this clone. This rearrangement joins TRBV11-1 to TRBJ2-5; 10 bases align to TRBD1. Trimming at V came to 5 bases and at J to 5 bases, leaving 8 bases not matched to a gene. The CDR3 spans 15 residues. Germline-derived CDR1 and CDR2 are SGHAT and FQDESV (reference sequence). The CDR3 sequence: CASSHWTGGEETQYF. CDR3 in DNA: TGTGCCAGCAGCCACTGGACAGGGGGAGAGGAGACCCAGTACTTC.

CDR3 sequence (DNA): TGTGCCAGCAGCTTAGAAGAGGTTGACACTGAAGCTTTCTTT. It codes for CASSLEEVDTEAFF. The chain combines TRBV13 with TRBJ1-1; D gene ambiguous. The germline V and J ends were trimmed by 1 base and 3 bases, with 9 bases remaining between them. This CDR3 contains 14 residues. The germline gives CDR1 PRHDT, CDR2 FYEKMQ (reference sequence).

Regarding this clone: A read error may account for a junction end that differs from germline. The chain employs TRBV5-1 and TRBJ2-5; D is undetermined. The CDR3 totals 13 residues. Germline loops: CDR1 SGHRS, CDR2 YFSETQ. In DNA, the CDR3 is TGTGCCAGCAGCTCTGGACGGCAAGAGACCCAGTACTTC. Translated: CASSSGRQETQYF.

The chain joins TRBV4-2 to TRBJ1-1, with a tentative D call TRBD1 (5 bases). Germline V gives CDR1 LGHNA, CDR2 YNFKEQ. With 3 bases removed from V and 3 bases from J, the gap between germline ends came to 11 bases. The CDR3 runs to 14 residues. CDR3 residues: CASSQVDTDTEAFF. The DNA of the CDR3 is TGTGCCAGCAGCCAGGTGGACACGGACACTGAAGCTTTCTTT.

This clone showed up just once. The genes are TRBV12-5 and TRBJ2-1; 9 positions agree with TRBD2. Trimming at V came to 6 bases and at J to 2 bases, leaving 5 bases not matched to a gene. Germline V gives CDR1 LGHNT, CDR2 FRNRAP. The CDR3 length is 15 residues. CDR3 loop: CASGTAGGPYNEQFF. CDR3 sequence (DNA): TGTGCTAGTGGAACTGCGGGGGGGCCCTACAATGAGCAGTTCTTC.

V usage is TRBV18 and J usage is TRBJ1-2, with D hard to call. This CDR3 has 14 amino acids. V lost 0 bases to trimming and J lost 4 bases, with 9 bases between them. The germline gives CDR1 KGHSH, CDR2 LQKENI. The CDR3 DNA reads as TGTGCCAGCTCACCACCGTTGGAACTCTATGGCTACACCTTC. Amino acids: CASSPPLELYGYTF.

This clone was observed a handful of times. This chain connects TRBV28 to TRBJ2-6; 9 nucleotides match TRBD2. The CDR3 totals 17 residues. The trim removed 7 bases at V and 8 bases at J, leaving 15 bases unmatched. CDR1 is MDHEN and CDR2 is SYDVKM in the germline V gene. In DNA, the CDR3 is TGTGCCAGCACGAAGCGGGAGGAGGGAGGCGGGACCAACGTCCTGACTTTC. Protein: CASTKREEGGGTNVLTF. The entire variable domain, with the rest obtained from reference TRBV28 and TRBJ2-6, is as follows: DVKVTQSSRYLVKRTGEKVFLECVQDMDHENMFWYRQDPGLGLRLIYFSYDVKMKEKGDIPEGYSVSREKKERFSLILESASTNQTSMYLCASTKREEGGGTNVLTFGAGSRLTVL.

This clone was counted once. This may arise from a read error, as a much more abundant clone is one base away. Other DNA sequences in this specimen translate into the identical CDR3. CDR3 residues: CASSLAGYMNTEAFF. In DNA form, the CDR3 reads TGTGCCAGCTCACTGGCAGGATACATGAACACTGAAGCTTTCTTT. J is TRBJ1-1 and V is TRBV18; D gene ambiguous. The V end was cut by 4 bases, the J end by 0 bases, with 12 bases between. Germline V gives CDR1 KGHSH, CDR2 LQKENI. The CDR3 is 15 residues long.

The chain joins TRBV28 to TRBJ2-7; D gene ambiguous. Germline V CDR1 and CDR2: MDHEN, SYDVKM. V was shortened by 3 bases and J by 5 bases, with 2 bases between the two germline ends. This CDR3 contains 10 residues. This CDR3 reads CASSFDEQYF. As DNA, the CDR3 is TGTGCCAGCAGTTTTGACGAGCAGTACTTC.

This clone has only a few counts. The chain links TRBV28 to TRBJ2-7, with 9 bases aligning to TRBD2. This CDR3 is 15 amino acids long. V lost 3 bases to trimming and J lost 5 bases; unmatched junction nucleotides: 8. Germline CDR1 is MDHEN and CDR2 is SYDVKM. As DNA, the CDR3 is TGTGCCAGCAGTTTTGGGCTAGCGGGACTGCACGAGCAGTACTTC. As protein: CASSFGLAGLHEQYF.

The gene calls are TRBV27 and TRBJ1-1, with D perhaps TRBD1 (5 bases). Trimming removed 6 bases from V and 1 base from J, with 18 bases in between. Germline V gives CDR1 MNHEY, CDR2 SMNVEV (reference sequence). This CDR3 is 16 amino acids long. This chain's CDR3 is CASSPLVLGGNTEAFF. The DNA of the CDR3 is TGTGCCAGCAGCCCATTAGTTTTGGGGGGGAACACTGAAGCTTTCTTT.